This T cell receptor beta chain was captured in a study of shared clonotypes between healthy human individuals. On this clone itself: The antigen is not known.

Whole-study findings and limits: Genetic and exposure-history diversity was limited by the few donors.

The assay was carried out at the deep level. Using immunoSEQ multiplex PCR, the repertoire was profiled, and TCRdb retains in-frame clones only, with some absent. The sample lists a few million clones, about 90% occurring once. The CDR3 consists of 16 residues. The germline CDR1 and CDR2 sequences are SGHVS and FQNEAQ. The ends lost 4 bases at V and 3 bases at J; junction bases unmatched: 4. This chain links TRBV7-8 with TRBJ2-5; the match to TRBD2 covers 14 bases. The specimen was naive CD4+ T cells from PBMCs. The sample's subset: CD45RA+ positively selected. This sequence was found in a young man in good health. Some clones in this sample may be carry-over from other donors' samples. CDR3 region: CASSSSGLAGEETQYF. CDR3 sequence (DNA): TGTGCCAGCAGCTCCTCGGGACTAGCGGGAGAAGAGACCCAGTACTTC.